The 2 T cell receptor beta chains listed next were all sequenced from one sample in a study of identical twins (dated by TCRdb to 2016 to 2017). The receptor library was made with 5' RACE. Sequencing took place on an Illumina HiSeq 2000. The public reads were reanalyzed by TCRdb: fastp trimming at Q25, MiXCR alignment, in-frame beta chains only. Duplicate CDR3 protein sequences are folded into a single record with the most common DNA and genes. The sample contains roughly 230,000 distinct CDR3 sequences, around 8.8% of them found a single time. Clones ranked in the top ten supply approximately 3% of the sample. These data were also filed under a second study, of yellow fever vaccine responses in identical twins.

The source material was CD8+ T cells sorted from blood. The receptors stem from a woman between 18 and 30 years old in good health.

This clonotype was observed a handful of times. This chain joins TRBV6-2 or TRBV6-3 and TRBJ2-1; 9 positions match TRBD2. The CDR3 covers 15 residues. Germline V gene data show CDR1 as MNHEY and CDR2 as SVGEGT. Unmatched junction bases numbered 7, after V lost 5 bases and J lost 5 bases. The chain's CDR3 is CASSPVAGAHNEQFF. CDR3 DNA: TGTGCCAGCAGTCCAGTAGCGGGAGCCCACAATGAGCAGTTCTTC.

This clonotype has more than one count but fewer than ten. The CDR3 region has the DNA TGTGCAACCCTTACAGGGAGGAACACTGAAGCTTTCTTT. This gives the protein CATLTGRNTEAFF. The V and J genes are TRBV12-3 or TRBV12-4 and TRBJ1-1; D is perhaps TRBD1 (6 bases). CDR3 length equals 13 residues.